The T cell receptor (beta chain) described here comes from a study of technical replicates of blood from several donors. Produced via immunoSEQ multiplex PCR; TCRdb's table is partial and in-frame only. Altogether 60,000 to 85,000 clones are present, under 95% being singletons, with the ten largest covering approximately 0.4%. The germline V and J ends were trimmed by 6 bases and 2 bases, with 9 bases remaining between them. The germline V gene has CDR1 SNHLY and CDR2 FYNNEI. CDR3 length: 13 residues. The source material was T cells isolated from PBMCs. This sequence was found in a human donor in good health. The chain employs TRBV2 and TRBJ2-3; weak D call: TRBD2 (6 bases). CDR3 DNA: TGTGCCAGCAGGGAGGGACCCACAGATACGCAGTATTTT. It is translated as CASREGPTDTQYF.